Sequencing of this T cell receptor beta chain was carried out in a study of human T cells and chemical hapten exposure. Across the whole study: Per-sample TCR yield variation was attributed mainly to small pooled library volume differences.

Indicated time point: healthy volunteer bleed at 6 weeks. Someone pulled total RNA out of unfractionated whole blood. The CDR3 is made up of 14 amino acids. Trimming took 3 bases from V and 3 from J, leaving 10 bases between them. From germline, CDR1 is MDHEN and CDR2 SYDVKM. What the library attached to individual cDNA molecules were unique molecular identifiers. TCRdb analysed the RACE reads with MiXCR anew, one entry per CDR3 protein. The sample holds around 65,000 distinct CDR3 sequences, under 7.5% seen once. This clonotype occurred many times. Input material: whole blood. This clonotype was sampled from a female donor in good health. Some clones in this sample may be carry-over from other donors' samples. V gene TRBV28 combines with J gene TRBJ2-3; D is unclear. In nucleotides, the CDR3 is TGTGCCAGCAGTTTGGAACCAAGAACAGATACGCAGTATTTT. Translated, it gives CASSLEPRTDTQYF.